The 31 T cell receptor beta chains listed next were all sequenced from one sample in a study of cytomegalovirus exposure and HLA in healthy donors. Both 60 Vbeta primers and 13 Jbeta primers went into the PCR. The method was immunoSEQ multiplex PCR; TCRdb's version includes in-frame clones alone and lacks a portion of them. This repertoire comprises about 84,000 clones; its ten largest clones make up approximately 0.58%. Sequencing was carried out using PBMCs. All receptors come from a man aged 50-59 years in good health and CMV-seronegative.

The chain carries TRBV10-2 and TRBJ1-5; 8 bases match TRBD1. The trim removed 4 bases at V and 0 bases at J, leaving 2 bases unmatched. Germline CDR1 WSHSY, CDR2 SAAADI. The CDR3 length is 15 residues. The CDR3: CASSVQGVSNQPQHF. As DNA, the CDR3 is TGCGCCAGCAGTGTACAGGGGGTTAGCAATCAGCCCCAGCATTTT.

V is TRBV29-1 and J is TRBJ1-3; possibly TRBD1 for D (6 bases). The germline gives CDR1 SQVTM, CDR2 ANQGSEA. This CDR3 contains 14 residues. Trimming pared 6 bases from V and 0 bases from J, leaving 12 bases between. The CDR3 DNA is TGCAGCGTCGCAGGGGTTAGCTCTGGAAACACCATATATTTT. Translating gives CSVAGVSSGNTIYF.

The chain couples TRBV30 to TRBJ1-6, with 9 bases identical to TRBD1. In germline, CDR1 is GTSNPN, CDR2 SVGIG (reference sequence). V was pared by 1 base and J by 9 bases, with 10 bases of the junction left unmatched. This CDR3 region has 16 residues. The CDR3: CAWSGTGGAGSSPLHF. DNA of the CDR3: TGTGCCTGGAGTGGCACAGGGGGCGCAGGTTCTTCACCCCTCCACTTT. The whole variable domain, remainder taken from reference TRBV30 and TRBJ1-6, is SQTIHQWPATLVQPVGSPLSLECTVEGTSNPNLYWYRQAAGRGLQLLFYSVGIGQISSEVPQNLSASRPQDRQFILSSKKLLLSDSGFYLCAWSGTGGAGSSPLHFGNGTRLTVT.

This sequence joins TRBV2 and TRBJ1-6; possible D gene TRBD1, 6 bases. Germline lookup yields CDR1 SNHLY and CDR2 FYNNEI. The CDR3 is 14 residues long. V lost 5 bases and J lost 7, with 12 bases in between. The CDR3 DNA is TGTGCCAGCAGTCGGGACAATGGAAATTCACCCCTCCACTTT. Translation gives CASSRDNGNSPLHF.

CDR3 loop: CASSLRAGTGKHSYEQYF. CDR3 sequence (DNA): TGTGCCAGCAGTTTACGGGCGGGCACAGGGAAACACTCCTACGAGCAGTACTTC. The gene calls are TRBV27 and TRBJ2-7, with D maybe TRBD1 (6 bases). This CDR3 contains 18 residues. Trimming removed 2 bases from V and 0 bases from J, with 20 bases in between. Germline V CDR1 and CDR2: MNHEY, SMNVEV (reference sequence).

This chain uses TRBV6-5 with TRBJ1-4; possibly TRBD1 for D (6 bases). Trimming stripped 0 bases from V and 0 bases from J, with 8 bases between. The CDR3 is 16 amino acids. Germline V lookup: CDR1 MNHEY, CDR2 SVGAGI. The CDR3 DNA reads TGTGCCAGCAGTTACTCAGACAGGCCAACTAATGAAAAACTGTTTTTT. Protein product: CASSYSDRPTNEKLFF.

The chain couples TRBV30 to TRBJ2-6, with 8 bases fitting TRBD1. Trimming cost V 1 base and J 6 bases; bases outside gene matches: 8. CDR1 is GTSNPN, CDR2 SVGIG, per germline (reference sequence). This CDR3 has 16 amino acids. The CDR3 DNA is TGTGCCTGGAGTGCATCGACAGGGGTAGTGGCCAACGTCCTGACTTTC. Its protein product is CAWSASTGVVANVLTF. The full variable domain, with the rest looked up from reference TRBV30 and TRBJ2-6, is SQTIHQWPATLVQPVGSPLSLECTVEGTSNPNLYWYRQAAGRGLQLLFYSVGIGQISSEVPQNLSASRPQDRQFILSSKKLLLSDSGFYLCAWSASTGVVANVLTFGAGSRLTVL.

This rearrangement joins TRBV5-4 to TRBJ2-3; 10 bases are shared with TRBD2. The CDR3 contains 19 residues. V was pared by 4 bases and J by 0 bases, with 14 bases of the junction left unmatched. Germline V gene data show CDR1 as SGHNT and CDR2 as YYREEE (reference sequence). CDR3: CASSGRVASGGMSTDTQYF. The CDR3 DNA is TGTGCCAGCAGCGGACGGGTTGCTAGCGGGGGTATGAGCACAGATACGCAGTATTTT.

This chain connects TRBV11-2 to TRBJ2-7; tentative D call: TRBD2 (6 bases). The germline CDR1 and CDR2 sequences are SGHAT and FQNNGV. V was cut by 0 bases and J by 7 bases, with 13 bases left in between. CDR3 length equals 14 residues. This CDR3 is CASSLDPGVYEQYF. For the CDR3, the DNA is TGTGCCAGCAGCTTAGACCCGGGGGTGTATGAGCAGTACTTC.

The chain is built from TRBV27 and TRBJ1-1, with 8 bases lining up with TRBD1. In germline, CDR1 is MNHEY, CDR2 SMNVEV (reference sequence). V lost 2 bases to trimming and J lost 5 bases; unmatched junction nucleotides: 4. This CDR3 is built from 14 residues. The CDR3 DNA reads TGTGCCAGCAGTTTAAGGACAGGGCCGACTGAAGCTTTCTTT. It yields the protein CASSLRTGPTEAFF.

V gene TRBV10-1 combines with J gene TRBJ1-4, with 7 bases matching TRBD1. Germline CDR1 reads WNHNN; CDR2 reads SYGVQD (reference sequence). V dropped 3 bases and J dropped 5; count of bases not matched to a gene: 3. The CDR3 is 14 residues long. In DNA form, the CDR3 reads TGCGCCAGCAGTGACGGCAGGGGGAATGAAAAACTGTTTTTT. This translates into CASSDGRGNEKLFF.

This sequence joins TRBV6-1 and TRBJ1-1; 7 nucleotides match TRBD1. Trimming at V came to 6 bases and at J to 7 bases, leaving 11 bases not matched to a gene. The germline V gene has CDR1 MNHNS and CDR2 SASEGT. The CDR3 loop spans 14 amino acids. The CDR3 sequence is CASRVHTGDGEAFF. CDR3 nucleotides: TGTGCCAGCAGAGTTCATACAGGGGACGGTGAAGCTTTCTTT.

The chain joins TRBV6-5 to TRBJ1-6; 9 bases agree with TRBD1. From germline, CDR1 is MNHEY and CDR2 SVGAGI. The junction had 5 bases not matched to a gene; V was cut back by 6 bases and J by 8 bases. The CDR3 has 14 amino acids. The CDR3 DNA reads TGTGCCAGCAGCCGGGGACAGGGTCATTCACCCCTCCACTTT. This sequence encodes CASSRGQGHSPLHF.

This chain connects TRBV25-1 to TRBJ1-6; no clear D gene. With 8 bases removed from V and 11 bases from J, the gap between germline ends came to 13 bases. CDR1 and CDR2 (germline): MGHDK, SYGVNS. This CDR3 is 12 amino acids long. In DNA form, the CDR3 reads TGTGCCAGCCGAGGGAGCCTTCCACCCCTCCACTTT. Its translation: CASRGSLPPLHF.

The chain has TRBV6-6 and TRBJ1-3; 9 bases map to TRBD1. The J segment lost 5 bases and the V segment lost 2 bases, leaving 4 bases of the junction unmatched. Germline CDR1 and CDR2: MNHNY and SVGAGI (reference sequence). This CDR3 has 15 residues. The CDR3 sequence is CASSYGGTGRNTIYF. The DNA for the CDR3 is TGTGCCAGCAGTTACGGAGGGACAGGGAGAAACACCATATATTTT.

The chain's CDR3 is CASSSQGDSGYTF. The CDR3 nucleotides read TGTGCCAGCAGCTCTCAAGGGGATTCGGGCTACACCTTC. The chain employs TRBV11-2 and TRBJ1-2; possible D gene TRBD1, 5 bases. The CDR3 spans 13 residues. Germline-derived CDR1 and CDR2 are SGHAT and FQNNGV. The V end was cut by 4 bases, the J end by 8 bases, with 14 bases between.

The rearrangement joins TRBV4-1 to TRBJ2-7, with 10 bases that match TRBD1. From germline, CDR1 is MGHRA and CDR2 YSYEKL. The CDR3 consists of 15 residues. V was clipped by 3 bases and J by 2 bases; unmatched bases: 4. CDR3 sequence: CASSHTGTGAYEQYF. CDR3 sequence (DNA): TGCGCCAGCAGCCACACCGGGACAGGGGCCTACGAGCAGTACTTC.

The gene calls are TRBV9 and TRBJ1-6; D may be TRBD1 (6 bases). Per the germline V gene, CDR1 is SGDLS and CDR2 is YYNGEE. This CDR3 has 15 residues. Trimming shortened V by 3 bases and J by 9 bases, and 16 bases separated the two germline ends. The CDR3 DNA reads as TGTGCCAGCAGCGCGCAGGGGTCCCCTTTTTCACCCCTCCACTTT. Translated, it gives CASSAQGSPFSPLHF.

The chain carries TRBV20-1 and TRBJ2-1; tentatively, D is TRBD1 (6 bases). The V gene lost 8 bases and the J gene lost 8 bases, with 13 bases spanning the gap. The CDR3 runs 11 residues. Germline V gene data show CDR1 as DFQATT and CDR2 as SNEGSKA (reference sequence). Here the CDR3 reads CSLGGVHEQFF. The CDR3 DNA follows: TGCAGTTTAGGGGGTGTCCATGAGCAGTTCTTC.

The chain uses TRBV28 and TRBJ2-7; 7 positions agree with TRBD1. Germline-derived CDR1 and CDR2 are MDHEN and SYDVKM. There are 14 residues in the CDR3. Losses at the gene ends were 2 bases for V and 7 bases for J; bases not matched to a gene: 8. The CDR3 DNA reads as TGTGCCAGCAGTTTAGGGGACAGAACGTGGGAGCAGTACTTC. It translates to CASSLGDRTWEQYF.

The CDR3 loop reads CASSLEGGLNQPQHF. The CDR3 DNA reads TGCGCCAGCAGCTTGGAGGGGGGGCTCAATCAGCCCCAGCATTTT. The chain uses TRBV5-1 and TRBJ1-5, with a tentative D call TRBD1 (6 bases). CDR1 and CDR2 (germline): SGHRS, YFSETQ. The CDR3 runs to 15 residues. V was trimmed by 0 bases and J by 3 bases, leaving 10 bases between them.

The chain recombines TRBV15 with TRBJ1-2; 9 bases line up with TRBD1. CDR1 is LNHNV and CDR2 is YYDKDF in the germline V gene (reference sequence). Germline trimming cut 4 bases from V and 4 bases from J; bases unmatched to any gene: 10. This CDR3 has 16 amino acids. CDR3 amino acids: CATSKFGQGMGYGYTF. In DNA form, the CDR3 reads TGTGCCACCAGCAAATTTGGACAGGGGATGGGCTATGGCTACACCTTC.

V gene TRBV30 combines with J gene TRBJ2-5; 7 bases are a match to TRBD1. CDR1 and CDR2 from the germline V gene are GTSNPN and SVGIG (reference sequence). J gave up 2 bases and V 7 bases, and 7 bases lay outside the gene matches. The CDR3 covers 13 residues. CDR3 nucleotide sequence: TGTGCCTCCGGGACAGTGCGTCAAGAGACCCAGTACTTC. This sequence encodes CASGTVRQETQYF.

The J gene is TRBJ2-1, the V gene TRBV5-1; 8 bases agree with TRBD1. The CDR3 runs 14 residues. Germline V lookup: CDR1 SGHRS, CDR2 YFSETQ. V was clipped by 1 base and J by 9 bases; unmatched bases: 6. The CDR3, as DNA: TGCGCCAGCAGCTTGTCGCCAGGGGGCGGTGAGCAGTTCTTC. Translating gives CASSLSPGGGEQFF.

This chain connects TRBV4-3 to TRBJ2-3, with D maybe TRBD1 (6 bases). Deletions cut 2 bases from V and 0 bases from J, with 9 bases between. The germline V gene encodes CDR1 LGHNA and CDR2 YSLEER. The CDR3 is 15 residues long. This chain's CDR3 is CASSQQGISTDTQYF. The CDR3 coding sequence is TGCGCCAGCAGCCAACAGGGGATTAGCACAGATACGCAGTATTTT.

V is TRBV5-4 and J is TRBJ2-2, with 8 bases lining up with TRBD2. This CDR3 contains 16 residues. V trimming: 5 bases; J trimming: 3 bases; junction bases outside the gene matches: 9. Looked up from germline, CDR1 is SGHNT and CDR2 is YYREEE (reference sequence). This CDR3 reads CASSPGGNAHTGELFF. The CDR3 DNA sequence: TGTGCCAGCAGTCCGGGGGGGAATGCTCACACCGGGGAGCTGTTTTTT. Full variable domain (outside the CDR3, taken from reference TRBV5-4 and TRBJ2-2): ETGVTQSPTHLIKTRGQQVTLRCSSQSGHNTVSWYQQALGQGPQFIFQYYREEENGRGNFPPRFSGLQFPNYSSELNVNALELDDSALYLCASSPGGNAHTGELFFGEGSRLTVL.

The genes are TRBV4-3 and TRBJ1-1; D not resolved. The CDR3 covers 15 residues. CDR1 is LGHNA, CDR2 YSLEER, per germline. Trimming stripped 0 bases from V and 4 bases from J, with 12 bases between. CDR3 sequence reads: CASSQDFRSGTEAFF. The CDR3 DNA reads as TGCGCCAGCAGCCAAGATTTTCGGTCGGGCACTGAAGCTTTCTTT.

The chain carries TRBV7-8 and TRBJ2-3, with 13 bases identical to TRBD2. CDR1 SGHVS and CDR2 FQNEAQ come from the germline V gene. J lost 7 bases, V lost 4 bases, and 8 bases had no gene match. This CDR3 is built from 16 residues. The CDR3 region is CASSWTSGGPTYTQYF. CDR3 bases: TGTGCCAGCAGCTGGACTAGCGGGGGCCCCACGTATACGCAGTATTTT.

The V gene is TRBV18, the J gene TRBJ2-3, with D possibly TRBD1 on 6 matching bases. The V gene's germline CDR1 is KGHSH and CDR2 LQKENI. The ends were cut back, 3 bases at V and 4 bases at J, with 8 bases in the middle. The CDR3 is 13 residues long. The CDR3 loop reads CASSPQGPDTQYF. The DNA of the CDR3 is TGTGCCAGCTCACCCCAGGGGCCAGATACGCAGTATTTT.

V is TRBV7-3 and J is TRBJ2-7; no firm D call. Between the trimmed V and J ends, which lost 3 bases and 0 bases, there was a span of 9 bases. This CDR3 has 14 amino acids. Looked up from germline, CDR1 is SGHTA and CDR2 is FQGTGA. CDR3 coding DNA: TGTGCCAGCAGCTTTGGTCCAGTCTCCTACGAGCAGTACTTC. Translated: CASSFGPVSYEQYF.

The chain combines TRBV28 with TRBJ1-1; D uncertain. The V and J ends lost 2 bases and 0 bases respectively, with 10 bases between them. The CDR3 length is 15 residues. Germline loops: CDR1 MDHEN, CDR2 SYDVKM. The CDR3 reads CASSLATDMNTEAFF. The DNA of the CDR3 is TGTGCCAGCAGTTTAGCCACAGACATGAACACTGAAGCTTTCTTT.